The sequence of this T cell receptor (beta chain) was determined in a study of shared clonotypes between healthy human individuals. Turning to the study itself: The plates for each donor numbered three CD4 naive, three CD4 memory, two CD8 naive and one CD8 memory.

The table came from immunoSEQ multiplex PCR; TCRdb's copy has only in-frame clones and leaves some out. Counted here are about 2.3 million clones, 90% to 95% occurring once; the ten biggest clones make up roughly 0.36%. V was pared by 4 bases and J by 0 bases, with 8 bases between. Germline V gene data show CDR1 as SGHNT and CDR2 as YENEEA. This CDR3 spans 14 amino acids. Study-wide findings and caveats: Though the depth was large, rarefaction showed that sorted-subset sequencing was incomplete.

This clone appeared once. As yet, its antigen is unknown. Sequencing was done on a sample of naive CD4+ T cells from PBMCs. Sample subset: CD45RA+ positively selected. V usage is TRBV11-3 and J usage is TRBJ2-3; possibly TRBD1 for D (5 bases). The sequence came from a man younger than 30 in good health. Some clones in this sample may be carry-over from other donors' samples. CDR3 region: CASSSTASTDTQYF. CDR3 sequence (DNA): TGTGCCAGCAGCTCGACAGCAAGCACAGATACGCAGTATTTT.